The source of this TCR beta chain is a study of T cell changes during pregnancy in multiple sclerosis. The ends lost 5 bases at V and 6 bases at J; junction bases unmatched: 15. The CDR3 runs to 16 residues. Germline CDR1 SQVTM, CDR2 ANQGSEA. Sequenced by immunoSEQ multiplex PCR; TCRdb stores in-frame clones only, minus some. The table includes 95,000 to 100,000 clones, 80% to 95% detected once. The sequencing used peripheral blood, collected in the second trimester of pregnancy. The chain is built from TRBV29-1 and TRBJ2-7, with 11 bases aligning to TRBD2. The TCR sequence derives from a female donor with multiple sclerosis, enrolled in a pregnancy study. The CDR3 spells CSVLDRTSGLHPEQYF. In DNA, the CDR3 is TGCAGCGTTCTAGACCGGACTAGCGGGTTGCACCCCGAGCAGTACTTC.